The source of this T cell receptor (beta chain) is a study of neoadjuvant anti-PD-1 for oral cavity cancer. Looking at the study overall: Nivolumab at 3 mg/kg was mostly given biweekly, three to four doses, pre-surgery.

Germline CDR1 GTSNPN, CDR2 SVGIG (reference sequence). This CDR3 has 12 residues. Deletions cut 2 bases from V and 5 bases from J, with 9 bases between. Six replicates per PBMC sample, mostly from roughly 500 ng of genomic DNA. TCRdb keeps only in-frame clones here, not all; method: immunoSEQ multiplex PCR. The sample holds more than 11,000 clones, under 85% seen once. Time point here: after neoadjuvant nivolumab, at surgical resection. The patients had HPV-negative, locally advanced oral cavity squamous cell carcinoma. Analysis of PBMCs was direct, with no culture step. V is TRBV30 and J is TRBJ1-2; possibly TRBD1 for D (6 bases). The clonotype comes from a person between 40 and 85 years old with oral cavity squamous cell carcinoma. The sequencing here drew on PBMCs, taken after nivolumab (anti-PD-1) treatment. CDR3 amino acids: CAWSTQGYGYTF. CDR3 coding DNA: TGTGCCTGGAGTACCCAGGGGTATGGCTACACCTTC.